A single sample is the source of the 18 T cell receptor beta chains below, sequenced in a study of shared clonotypes between healthy human individuals. Using immunoSEQ multiplex PCR, the repertoire was profiled, and TCRdb retains in-frame clones only, with some absent. Of approximately 530,000 clones in the sample, about 96% were seen once. The sample taken for sequencing was naive CD4+ T cells sorted from blood. Documented subset: CD45RA+ positively selected. The source is a woman in her thirties in good health.

V and J are TRBV6-6 and TRBJ2-6, with a tentative D call TRBD2 (6 bases). CDR1 and CDR2 (germline): MNHNY, SVGAGI (reference sequence). The CDR3 totals 14 residues. V was cut by 10 bases and J by 2 bases, with 12 bases left in between. The CDR3 loop reads CATETGAGANVLTF. The CDR3 nucleotides are TGTGCCACTGAAACGGGGGCTGGGGCCAACGTCCTGACTTTC.

The chain carries TRBV18 and TRBJ2-5, with TRBD2 matching 14 bases. V lost 4 bases, J lost 4 bases, and 5 bases stayed unmatched. The CDR3 has 16 amino acids. Germline CDR1 is KGHSH and CDR2 is LQKENI. The CDR3: CASSLGTSGRGETQYF. The CDR3 DNA is TGTGCCAGCTCACTTGGGACTAGCGGGAGAGGAGAGACCCAGTACTTC.

The gene calls are TRBV19 and TRBJ2-2, with D possibly being TRBD1 (6 bases). CDR1 LNHDA and CDR2 SQIVND come from the germline V gene (reference sequence). The CDR3 is 14 amino acids. Trimming cost V 6 bases and J 7 bases, with 15 bases left between them. The CDR3 bases are TGTGCCAGTAGCCCATACAGGGATTTCGGGGAGCTGTTTTTT. Protein: CASSPYRDFGELFF.

This chain connects TRBV28 to TRBJ1-1; 10 bases fit TRBD1. The J segment lost 2 bases and the V segment lost 5 bases, leaving 11 bases of the junction unmatched. The CDR3 extends over 17 amino acids. CDR1 is MDHEN and CDR2 is SYDVKM in the germline V gene. The DNA of the CDR3 is TGTGCCAGCAGTCCACGGGACAGGGGTTTTATTAACACTGAAGCTTTCTTT. Amino acids: CASSPRDRGFINTEAFF.

This chain joins TRBV5-6 and TRBJ1-4, with D perhaps matching TRBD1 (5 bases). The V end lost 0 bases, the J end lost 8 bases, and 11 bases lay between the germline ends. CDR1 is SGHDT and CDR2 is YYEEEE in the germline V gene. The CDR3 covers 14 residues. CDR3 DNA sequence: TGTGCCAGCAGCTTGGGGCAGGGAAGGGAAAAACTGTTTTTT. Residues: CASSLGQGREKLFF. The variable domain in full, completed from reference TRBV5-6 and TRBJ1-4, reads DAGVTQSPTHLIKTRGQQVTLRCSPKSGHDTVSWYQQALGQGPQFIFQYYEEEERQRGNFPDRFSGHQFPNYSSELNVNALLLGDSALYLCASSLGQGREKLFFGSGTQLSVL.

This clone was recorded once. The V and J genes are TRBV7-8 and TRBJ2-7; D possibly uses TRBD1 or TRBD2 (5 bases each). V lost 5 bases to trimming and J lost 4 bases, with 18 bases between them. This CDR3 is built from 15 residues. Per germline, CDR1 SGHVS and CDR2 FQNEAQ. CDR3 sequence reads: CASSRSPGRNYEQYF. Here the CDR3 DNA reads TGTGCCAGCAGCAGATCCCCGGGACGGAATTACGAGCAGTACTTC. The full variable domain, with the rest looked up from reference TRBV7-8 and TRBJ2-7, is GAGVSQSPRYKVAKRGQDVALRCDPISGHVSLFWYQQALGQGPEFLTYFQNEAQLDKSGLPSDRFFAERPEGSVSTLKIQRTQQEDSAVYLCASSRSPGRNYEQYFGPGTRLTVT.

The rearrangement joins TRBV14 to TRBJ1-3; the D gene is possibly TRBD1 (6 bases). The germline V gene encodes CDR1 SGHDN and CDR2 FVKESK. Trimming stripped 3 bases from V and 2 bases from J, with 11 bases between. The CDR3 covers 15 residues. The CDR3, as DNA: TGTGCCAGCAGCCACAACAGGGTAACTGGAAACACCATATATTTT. This codes for CASSHNRVTGNTIYF.

The chain couples TRBV6-6 to TRBJ1-5; no clear D gene. V dropped 3 bases and J dropped 6 bases, with 15 bases sitting between them. CDR1 and CDR2 (germline): MNHNY, SVGAGI (reference sequence). The CDR3 consists of 15 residues. The CDR3 DNA follows: TGTGCCAGCAGTTATGAACAGCTGTTGAGTCAGCCCCAGCATTTT. Protein: CASSYEQLLSQPQHF.

V usage is TRBV18 and J usage is TRBJ2-7; D is uncertain. V lost 3 bases to trimming and J lost 4 bases, with 10 bases between them. The CDR3 runs 13 residues. The V gene's germline CDR1 is KGHSH and CDR2 LQKENI. The chain's CDR3 is CASSPKELYEQYF. As DNA, the CDR3 is TGTGCCAGCTCACCGAAAGAACTGTACGAGCAGTACTTC.

The rearrangement uses TRBV10-2 and TRBJ2-1, with 10 bases identical to TRBD1. J lost 10 bases, V lost 3 bases, and 9 bases had no gene match. This CDR3 is built from 15 residues. CDR1 and CDR2 from the germline V gene are WSHSY and SAAADI. The DNA of the CDR3 is TGCGCCAGCAGTGAACCGGGACAGGGGCAGGAAGAGCAGTTCTTC. Protein product: CASSEPGQGQEEQFF.

The chain uses TRBV7-9 and TRBJ1-3, with D uncertain. There are 13 residues in the CDR3. The V gene lost 7 bases and the J gene lost 9 bases, with 16 bases spanning the gap. Germline CDR1 is SEHNR and CDR2 is FQNEAQ (reference sequence). The CDR3 nucleotides are TGTGCCAGCATCTCGGACTCTTTAAGCACCATATATTTT. It is translated as CASISDSLSTIYF.

The V and J genes are TRBV28 and TRBJ2-6, with 8 positions matching TRBD1. The CDR3 length is 19 residues. Germline values: CDR1 MDHEN, CDR2 SYDVKM. Trimming cost V 2 bases and J 0 bases; bases outside gene matches: 9. As DNA, the CDR3 is TGTGCCAGCAGTTTAGCCGGGACAGGCATAATCTCTGGGGCCAACGTCCTGACTTTC. It specifies CASSLAGTGIISGANVLTF.

In the case of this clone: Other DNA sequences within the sample encode an identical CDR3. V usage is TRBV7-8 and J usage is TRBJ1-1; D remains unclear. CDR1 is SGHVS and CDR2 is FQNEAQ in the germline V gene. Trimming took off 2 bases at V and 1 base at J, with 5 bases between the two ends. The CDR3 is 13 residues long. CDR3 amino acids: CASSLSRNTEAFF. The DNA for the CDR3 is TGTGCCAGCAGCTTAAGCAGGAACACTGAAGCTTTCTTT.

The chain recombines TRBV29-1 with TRBJ1-3; D unresolved. The germline V gene has CDR1 SQVTM and CDR2 ANQGSEA. The CDR3 contains 12 residues. The V end lost 7 bases, the J end lost 0 bases, and 7 bases lay between the germline ends. CDR3 protein: CSADTSGNTIYF. In nucleotides, the CDR3 is TGCAGCGCCGACACCTCTGGAAACACCATATATTTT.

The rearrangement links TRBV28 to TRBJ2-7, with a weak D call TRBD2 (6 bases). This CDR3 comprises 13 residues. The V and J ends lost 6 bases and 2 bases respectively, with 11 bases between them. The germline CDR1 and CDR2 sequences are MDHEN and SYDVKM. CDR3 protein: CASRGGSTYEQYF. CDR3 bases: TGTGCCAGCAGGGGGGGTTCCACCTACGAGCAGTACTTC.

The chain links TRBV19 to TRBJ1-4; the D is unclear. CDR3 length equals 13 residues. Trimming stripped 7 bases from V and 0 bases from J, with 6 bases between. CDR1 is LNHDA, CDR2 SQIVND, per germline (reference sequence). CDR3 residues: CASNAPTNEKLFF. The CDR3 region has the DNA TGTGCCAGTAATGCACCAACTAATGAAAAACTGTTTTTT. The variable domain in full, with the rest retrieved from reference TRBV19 and TRBJ1-4, is DGGITQSPKYLFRKEGQNVTLSCEQNLNHDAMYWYRQDPGQGLRLIYYSQIVNDFQKGDIAEGYSVSREKKESFPLTVTSAQKNPTAFYLCASNAPTNEKLFFGSGTQLSVL.

The chain is built from TRBV25-1 and TRBJ1-1, with 8 bases identical to TRBD1. V dropped 6 bases and J dropped 5; count of bases not matched to a gene: 5. CDR1 is MGHDK and CDR2 is SYGVNS in the germline V gene. This CDR3 is 13 amino acids long. For the CDR3, the DNA is TGTGCCAGCAGGGACAGGGAGTATACTGAAGCTTTCTTT. It specifies CASRDREYTEAFF. The full variable domain, with the rest looked up from reference TRBV25-1 and TRBJ1-1, is EADIYQTPRYLVIGTGKKITLECSQTMGHDKMYWYQQDPGMELHLIHYSYGVNSTEKGDLSSESTVSRIRTEHFPLTLESARPSHTSQYLCASRDREYTEAFFGQGTRLTVV.

Written as DNA, the CDR3 is TGTGCCAGCAGACCACTGGGCGGGCCCTCCTACAATGAGCAGTTCTTC. It codes for CASRPLGGPSYNEQFF. V and J are TRBV5-6 and TRBJ2-1, with a weak D call TRBD2 (5 bases). Trimming cost V 5 bases and J 0 bases, with 15 bases left between them. CDR3 length: 16 amino acids. The germline CDR1 and CDR2 sequences are SGHDT and YYEEEE. The entire variable domain, with the rest obtained from reference TRBV5-6 and TRBJ2-1, is as follows: DAGVTQSPTHLIKTRGQQVTLRCSPKSGHDTVSWYQQALGQGPQFIFQYYEEEERQRGNFPDRFSGHQFPNYSSELNVNALLLGDSALYLCASRPLGGPSYNEQFFGPGTRLTVL.